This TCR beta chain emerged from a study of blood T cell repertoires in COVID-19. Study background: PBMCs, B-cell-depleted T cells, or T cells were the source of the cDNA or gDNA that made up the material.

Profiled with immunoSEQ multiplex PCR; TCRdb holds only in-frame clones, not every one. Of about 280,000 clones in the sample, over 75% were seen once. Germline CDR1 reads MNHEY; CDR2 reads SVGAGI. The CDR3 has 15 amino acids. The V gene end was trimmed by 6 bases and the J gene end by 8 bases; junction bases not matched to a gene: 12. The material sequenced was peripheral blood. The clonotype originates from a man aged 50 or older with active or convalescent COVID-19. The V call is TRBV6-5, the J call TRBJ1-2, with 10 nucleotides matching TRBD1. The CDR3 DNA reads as TGTGCCAGCAGGACCCCGGGACAGGGGCCGGGGGGCTACACCTTC. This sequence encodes CASRTPGQGPGGYTF.